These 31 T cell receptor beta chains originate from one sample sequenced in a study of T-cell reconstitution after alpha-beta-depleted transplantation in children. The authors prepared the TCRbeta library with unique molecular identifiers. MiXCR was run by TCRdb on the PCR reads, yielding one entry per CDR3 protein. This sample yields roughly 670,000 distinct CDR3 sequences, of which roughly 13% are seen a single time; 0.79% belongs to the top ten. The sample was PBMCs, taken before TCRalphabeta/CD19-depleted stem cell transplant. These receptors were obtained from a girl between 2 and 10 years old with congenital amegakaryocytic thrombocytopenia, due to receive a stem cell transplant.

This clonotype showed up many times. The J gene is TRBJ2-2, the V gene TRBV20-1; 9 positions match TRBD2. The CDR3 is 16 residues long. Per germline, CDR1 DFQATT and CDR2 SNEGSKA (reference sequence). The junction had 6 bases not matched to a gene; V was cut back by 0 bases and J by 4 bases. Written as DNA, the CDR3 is TGCAGTGCTAGAGATATTAGCGGGAGTACCACCGGGGAGCTGTTTTTT. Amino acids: CSARDISGSTTGELFF.

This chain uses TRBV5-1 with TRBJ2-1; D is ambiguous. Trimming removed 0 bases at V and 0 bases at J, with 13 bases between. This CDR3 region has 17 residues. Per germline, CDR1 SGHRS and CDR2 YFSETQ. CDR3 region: CASSLEQPRVSYNEQFF. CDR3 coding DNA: TGCGCCAGCAGCTTGGAACAACCAAGGGTCTCCTACAATGAGCAGTTCTTC.

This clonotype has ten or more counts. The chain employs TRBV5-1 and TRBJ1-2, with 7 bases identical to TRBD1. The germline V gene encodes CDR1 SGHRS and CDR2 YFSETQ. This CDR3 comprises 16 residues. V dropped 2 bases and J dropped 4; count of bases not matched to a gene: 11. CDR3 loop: CASSFTGTDDVYGYTF. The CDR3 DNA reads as TGCGCCAGCAGCTTCACCGGGACAGACGACGTCTATGGCTACACCTTC.

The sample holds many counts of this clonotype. CDR3 in amino acids: CASSLGGSLVGYEQYF. CDR3 DNA sequence: TGCGCCAGCAGCTTGGGGGGATCACTAGTAGGCTACGAGCAGTACTTC. The chain combines TRBV5-1 with TRBJ2-7, with a weak D call TRBD2 (5 bases). Germline V gene data show CDR1 as SGHRS and CDR2 as YFSETQ. Trimming shortened V by 0 bases and J by 3 bases, and 16 bases separated the two germline ends. There are 16 residues in the CDR3.

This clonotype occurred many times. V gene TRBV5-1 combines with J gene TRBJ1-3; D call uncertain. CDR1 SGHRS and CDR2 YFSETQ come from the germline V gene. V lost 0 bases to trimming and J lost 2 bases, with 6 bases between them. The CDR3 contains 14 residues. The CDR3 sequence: CASSLEGPGNTIYF. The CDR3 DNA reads TGCGCCAGCAGCTTGGAAGGGCCTGGAAACACCATATATTTT.

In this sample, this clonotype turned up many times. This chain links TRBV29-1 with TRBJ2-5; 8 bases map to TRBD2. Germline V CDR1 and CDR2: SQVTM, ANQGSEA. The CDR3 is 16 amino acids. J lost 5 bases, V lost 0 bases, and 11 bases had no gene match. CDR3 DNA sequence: TGCAGCGTTGAAGATCCCTTGCGGGAGGCGGGTGAGACCCAGTACTTC. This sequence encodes CSVEDPLREAGETQYF.

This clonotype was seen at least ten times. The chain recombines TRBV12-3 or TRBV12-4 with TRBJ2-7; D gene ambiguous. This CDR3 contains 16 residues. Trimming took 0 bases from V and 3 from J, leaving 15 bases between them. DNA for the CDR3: TGTGCCAGCAGTTTAGCGATAGCTAGAGTTCACTACGAGCAGTACTTC. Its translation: CASSLAIARVHYEQYF.

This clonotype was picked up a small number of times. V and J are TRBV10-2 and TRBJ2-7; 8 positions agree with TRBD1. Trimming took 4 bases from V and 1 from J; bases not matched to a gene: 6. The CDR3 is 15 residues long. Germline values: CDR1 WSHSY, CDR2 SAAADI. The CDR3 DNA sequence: TGCGCCAGCAGTGGGACAGGGCTCTCTTCCTACGAGCAGTACTTC. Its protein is CASSGTGLSSYEQYF.

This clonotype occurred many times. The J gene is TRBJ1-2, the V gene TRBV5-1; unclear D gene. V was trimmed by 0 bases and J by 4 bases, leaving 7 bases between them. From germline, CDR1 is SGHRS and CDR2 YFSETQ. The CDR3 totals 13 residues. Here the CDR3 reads CASSLEGFYGYTF. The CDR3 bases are TGCGCCAGCAGCTTGGAAGGGTTCTATGGCTACACCTTC.

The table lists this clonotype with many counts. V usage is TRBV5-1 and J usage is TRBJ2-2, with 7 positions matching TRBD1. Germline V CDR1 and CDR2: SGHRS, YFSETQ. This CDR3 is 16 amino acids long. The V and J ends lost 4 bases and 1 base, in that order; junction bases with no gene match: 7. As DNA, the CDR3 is TGCGCCAGCAGCCAAGGGACAGCACAGAACACCGGGGAGCTGTTTTTT. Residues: CASSQGTAQNTGELFF. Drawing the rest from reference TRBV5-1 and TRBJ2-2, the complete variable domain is KAGVTQTPRYLIKTRGQQVTLSCSPISGHRSVSWYQQTPGQGLQFLFEYFSETQRNKGNFPGRFSGRQFSNSRSEMNVSTLELGDSALYLCASSQGTAQNTGELFFGEGSRLTVL.

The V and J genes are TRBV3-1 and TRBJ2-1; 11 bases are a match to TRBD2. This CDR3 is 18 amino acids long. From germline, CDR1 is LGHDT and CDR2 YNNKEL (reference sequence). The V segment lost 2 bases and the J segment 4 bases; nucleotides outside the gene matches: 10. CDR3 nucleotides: TGTGCCAGCAGCCAAAATCCACTAGCGGGAGTTTATTACAATGAGCAGTTCTTC. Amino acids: CASSQNPLAGVYYNEQFF.

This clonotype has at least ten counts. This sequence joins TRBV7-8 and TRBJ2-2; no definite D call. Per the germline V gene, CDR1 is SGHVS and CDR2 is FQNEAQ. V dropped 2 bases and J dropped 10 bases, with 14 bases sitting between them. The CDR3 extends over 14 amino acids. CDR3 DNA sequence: TGTGCCAGCAGCTTAAGGACGCTCCCTGCGGAGCTGTTTTTT. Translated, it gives CASSLRTLPAELFF.

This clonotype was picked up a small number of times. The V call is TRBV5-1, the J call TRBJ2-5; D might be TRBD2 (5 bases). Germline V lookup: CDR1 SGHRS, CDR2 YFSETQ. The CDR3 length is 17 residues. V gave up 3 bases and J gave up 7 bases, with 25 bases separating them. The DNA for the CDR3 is TGCGCCAGCAGCTCACCTAAAAAGGACGGGATTTTTGGGACCCAGTACTTC. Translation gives CASSSPKKDGIFGTQYF.

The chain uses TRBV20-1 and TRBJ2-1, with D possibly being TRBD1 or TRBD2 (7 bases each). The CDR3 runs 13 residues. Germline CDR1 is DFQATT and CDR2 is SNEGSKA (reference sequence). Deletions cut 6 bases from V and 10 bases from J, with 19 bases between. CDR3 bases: TGCAGTGCCCAGGGAGGGGGCGGAGAAGAGCAGTTCTTC. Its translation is CSAQGGGGEEQFF.

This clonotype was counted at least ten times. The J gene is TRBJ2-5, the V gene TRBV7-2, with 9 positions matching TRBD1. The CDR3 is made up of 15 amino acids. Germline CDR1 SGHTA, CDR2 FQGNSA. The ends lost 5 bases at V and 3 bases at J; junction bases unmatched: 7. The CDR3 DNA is TGTGCCAGCAGCATGATAGACAGGGGGGAAGAGACCCAGTACTTC. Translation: CASSMIDRGEETQYF.

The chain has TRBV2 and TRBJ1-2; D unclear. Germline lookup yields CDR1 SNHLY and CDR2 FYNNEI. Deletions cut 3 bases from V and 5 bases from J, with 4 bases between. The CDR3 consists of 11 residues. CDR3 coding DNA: TGTGCCAGCAGTGAGTTGTATGGCTACACCTTC. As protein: CASSELYGYTF.

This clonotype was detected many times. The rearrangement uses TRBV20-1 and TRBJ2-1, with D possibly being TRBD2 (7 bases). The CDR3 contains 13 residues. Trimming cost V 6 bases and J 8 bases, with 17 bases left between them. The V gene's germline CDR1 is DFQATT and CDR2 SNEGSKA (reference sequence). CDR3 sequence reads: CSARGGDFDEQFF. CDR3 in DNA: TGCAGTGCCCGAGGGGGGGATTTCGATGAGCAGTTCTTC.

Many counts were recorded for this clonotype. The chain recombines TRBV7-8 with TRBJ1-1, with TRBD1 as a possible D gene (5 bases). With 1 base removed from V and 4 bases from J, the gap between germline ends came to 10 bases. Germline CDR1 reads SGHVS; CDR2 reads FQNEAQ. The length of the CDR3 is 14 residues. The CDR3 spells CASSLGHGATEAFF. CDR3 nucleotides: TGTGCCAGCAGCTTAGGTCACGGGGCCACTGAAGCTTTCTTT.

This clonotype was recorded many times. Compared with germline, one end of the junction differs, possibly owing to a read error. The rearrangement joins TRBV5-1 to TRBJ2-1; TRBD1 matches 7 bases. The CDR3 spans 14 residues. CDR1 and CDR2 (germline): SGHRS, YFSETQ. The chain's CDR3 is CASSLDRVDNEQFF. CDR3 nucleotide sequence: TGTGCCAGCAGTTTAGACAGGGTCGACAATGAGCAGTTCTTC.

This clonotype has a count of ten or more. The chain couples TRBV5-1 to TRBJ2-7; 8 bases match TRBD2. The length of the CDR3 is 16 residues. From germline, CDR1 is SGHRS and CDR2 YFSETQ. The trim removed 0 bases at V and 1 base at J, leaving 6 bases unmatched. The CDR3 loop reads CASSLVVTSGSYEQYF. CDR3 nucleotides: TGCGCCAGCAGCTTGGTGGTTACTAGCGGTTCCTACGAGCAGTACTTC.

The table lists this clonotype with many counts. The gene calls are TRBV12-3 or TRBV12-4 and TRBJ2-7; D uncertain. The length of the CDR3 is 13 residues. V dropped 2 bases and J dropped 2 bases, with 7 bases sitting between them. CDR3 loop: CASSLFPAYEQYF. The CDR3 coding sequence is TGTGCCAGCAGTTTATTCCCAGCCTACGAGCAGTACTTC.

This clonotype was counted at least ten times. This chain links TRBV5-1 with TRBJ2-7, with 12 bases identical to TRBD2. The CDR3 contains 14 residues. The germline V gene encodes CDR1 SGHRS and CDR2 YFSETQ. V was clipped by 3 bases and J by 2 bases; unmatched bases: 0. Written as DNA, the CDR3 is TGCGCCAGCAGCTCTAGCGGGAGGGCCTACGAGCAGTACTTC. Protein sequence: CASSSSGRAYEQYF. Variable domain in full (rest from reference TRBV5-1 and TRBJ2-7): KAGVTQTPRYLIKTRGQQVTLSCSPISGHRSVSWYQQTPGQGLQFLFEYFSETQRNKGNFPGRFSGRQFSNSRSEMNVSTLELGDSALYLCASSSSGRAYEQYFGPGTRLTVT.

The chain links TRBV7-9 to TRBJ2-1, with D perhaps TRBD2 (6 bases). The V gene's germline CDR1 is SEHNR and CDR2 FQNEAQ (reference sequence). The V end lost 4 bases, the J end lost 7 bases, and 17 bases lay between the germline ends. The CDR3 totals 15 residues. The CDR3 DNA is TGTGCCAGCAGCTACGGGGATCCGGGAGTGAATGAGCAGTTCTTC. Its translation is CASSYGDPGVNEQFF.

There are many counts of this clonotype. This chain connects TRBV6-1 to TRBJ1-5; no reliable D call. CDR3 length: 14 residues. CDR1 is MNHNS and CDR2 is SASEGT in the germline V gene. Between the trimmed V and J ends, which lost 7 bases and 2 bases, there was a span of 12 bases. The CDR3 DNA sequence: TGTGCCAGCACTACTTATCGGGGCAATCAGCCCCAGCATTTT. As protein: CASTTYRGNQPQHF.

CDR3 bases: TGTGCCAGCTCTATTTCTGCCAGGGCGCTTTCTGAAGCTTTCTTT. Encoded protein: CASSISARALSEAFF. The rearrangement links TRBV18 to TRBJ1-1, with a weak D call TRBD1 (5 bases). The V and J ends lost 6 bases and 6 bases respectively, with 20 bases between them. CDR1 and CDR2 from the germline V gene are KGHSH and LQKENI. The CDR3 has 15 residues.

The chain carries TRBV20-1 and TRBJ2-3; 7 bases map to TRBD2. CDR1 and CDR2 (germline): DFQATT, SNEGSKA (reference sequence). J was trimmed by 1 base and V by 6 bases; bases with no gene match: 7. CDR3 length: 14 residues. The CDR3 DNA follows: TGCAGTGCCAGCGGACTAGACGGCACAGATACGCAGTATTTT. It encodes CSASGLDGTDTQYF.

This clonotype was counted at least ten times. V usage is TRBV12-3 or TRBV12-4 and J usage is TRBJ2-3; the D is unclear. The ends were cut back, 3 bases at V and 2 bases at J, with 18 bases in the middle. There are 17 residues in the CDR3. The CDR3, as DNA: TGTGCCAGCAGTTTTAATTTGCTATGGGCACACACAGATACGCAGTATTTT. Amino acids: CASSFNLLWAHTDTQYF.

CDR3 loop: CASSPDPVSGNTIYF. The CDR3 coding sequence is TGTGCCAGCTCACCAGACCCGGTCTCTGGAAACACCATATATTTT. This sequence joins TRBV18 and TRBJ1-3; no reliable D call. This CDR3 has 15 residues. Germline assignment: CDR1 KGHSH and CDR2 LQKENI. V lost 2 bases, J lost 0 bases, and 8 bases lay in between.

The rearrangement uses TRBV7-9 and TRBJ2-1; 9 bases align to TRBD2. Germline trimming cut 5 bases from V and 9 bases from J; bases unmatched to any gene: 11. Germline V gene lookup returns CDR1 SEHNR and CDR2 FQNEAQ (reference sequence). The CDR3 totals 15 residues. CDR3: CASSDATTSGLEQFF. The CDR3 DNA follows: TGTGCCAGCAGCGACGCAACGACTAGCGGACTTGAGCAGTTCTTC.

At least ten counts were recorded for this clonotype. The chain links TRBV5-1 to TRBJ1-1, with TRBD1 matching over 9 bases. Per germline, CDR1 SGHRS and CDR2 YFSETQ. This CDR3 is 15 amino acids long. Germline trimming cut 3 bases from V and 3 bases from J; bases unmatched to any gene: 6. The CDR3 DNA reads TGCGCCAGCAGCTGGGGACAGGGCTTGGACACTGAAGCTTTCTTT. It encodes CASSWGQGLDTEAFF. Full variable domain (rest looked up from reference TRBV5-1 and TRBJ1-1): KAGVTQTPRYLIKTRGQQVTLSCSPISGHRSVSWYQQTPGQGLQFLFEYFSETQRNKGNFPGRFSGRQFSNSRSEMNVSTLELGDSALYLCASSWGQGLDTEAFFGQGTRLTVV.

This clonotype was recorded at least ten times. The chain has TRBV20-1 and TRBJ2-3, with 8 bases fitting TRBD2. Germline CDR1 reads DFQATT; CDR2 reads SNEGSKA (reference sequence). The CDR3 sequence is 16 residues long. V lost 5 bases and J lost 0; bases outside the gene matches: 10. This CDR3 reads CSAFPIAGTSTDTQYF. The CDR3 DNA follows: TGCAGTGCTTTCCCGATAGCGGGGACTAGCACAGATACGCAGTATTTT.